This paragraph reports one T cell receptor beta chain. Libraries were prepared by immunoSEQ multiplex PCR; TCRdb keeps only in-frame clonotypes and omits some of them. The sample includes 220,000 or so clones, about 90% seen only once; the top ten take about 15%. The entry originates in a study of blood T cell repertoires in COVID-19. Study at large: Acute and convalescent COVID-19 specimens originated in the United States, Italy and Spain.

The TCR originated in a man aged 25-45 years who had been exposed to COVID-19. Sequencing used PBMCs or T cells enriched from blood (not recorded which).

The CDR3: CASSARGTNTGELFF. The CDR3 DNA sequence: TGTGCCAGCAGCGCACGGGGGACGAACACCGGGGAGCTGTTTTTT. This chain joins TRBV9 and TRBJ2-2, with a weak D call TRBD2 (6 bases). In germline, CDR1 is SGDLS, CDR2 YYNGEE. This CDR3 has 15 amino acids. V lost 3 bases and J lost 0, with 9 bases in between.